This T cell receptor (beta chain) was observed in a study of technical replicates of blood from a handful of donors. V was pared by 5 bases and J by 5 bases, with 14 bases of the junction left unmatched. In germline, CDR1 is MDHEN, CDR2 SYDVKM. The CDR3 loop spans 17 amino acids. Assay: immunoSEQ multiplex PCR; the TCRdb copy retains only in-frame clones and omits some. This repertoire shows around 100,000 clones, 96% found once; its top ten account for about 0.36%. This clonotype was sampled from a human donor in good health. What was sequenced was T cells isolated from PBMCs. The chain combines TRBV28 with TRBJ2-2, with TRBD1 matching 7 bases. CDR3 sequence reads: CASSPRTGMVWTGELFF. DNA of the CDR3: TGTGCCAGCAGTCCAAGGACAGGAATGGTTTGGACCGGGGAGCTGTTTTTT.